This T cell receptor beta chain derives from a study of blood T cell repertoires in COVID-19. Study-wide context: Whether acute or convalescent, the COVID-19 samples came from the United States, Italy and Spain. Nucleic acid was either cDNA or gDNA, and it came from T cells, B-cell-depleted T cells, or PBMCs.

CDR1 LGHNA and CDR2 YNFKEQ come from the germline V gene. The V and J ends lost 4 bases and 0 bases, in that order; junction bases with no gene match: 1. The CDR3 extends over 14 amino acids. This clone was seen a few times. In the authors' methods: Reference gene primer amplification gave estimated nucleated cell counts. TCRdb's copy holds only in-frame clones and misses some; the assay was immunoSEQ multiplex PCR. That table gives V, J and clone size, and the DNA gave D and trimming. The repertoire holds 75,000 to 95,000 clones, with about four fifths as singletons. The rearrangement links TRBV4-2 to TRBJ1-1; 8 bases line up with TRBD1. The specimen was peripheral blood. This sequence originates from a man in his sixties with acute or convalescent COVID-19. The CDR3 nucleotides read TGTGCCAGCAGCCCGGACAGGGTGAACACTGAAGCTTTCTTT. Translating it yields CASSPDRVNTEAFF.